Sequencing of this T cell receptor beta chain was carried out in a study of identical twins. MiXCR was run by TCRdb on the 5' RACE reads, yielding one entry per CDR3 protein. Here the sample spans about 1.7 million distinct CDR3 sequences, about 32% being singletons. The sample consisted of cord blood. The TCR comes from a newborn girl in good health.

The CDR3 bases are TGTGCCAGCAGCTTACCTAGCGGGGGGTCTACCTACGAGCAGTACTTC. As protein: CASSLPSGGSTYEQYF. J is TRBJ2-7 and V is TRBV11-2, with 11 positions matching TRBD2. This CDR3 is 16 amino acids long. V gave up 2 bases and J gave up 2 bases; unmatched junction bases: 5. In germline, CDR1 is SGHAT, CDR2 FQNNGV.